This TCR beta chain emerged from a study of shared clonotypes between healthy human individuals. Sequencing used immunoSEQ multiplex PCR; TCRdb keeps in-frame clones, though not all of them. The table records 150,000 to 200,000 clones, over 50% of them present only once. The junction had 9 bases not matched to a gene; V was cut back by 2 bases and J by 1 base. Germline V lookup: CDR1 SGHTA, CDR2 FQGNSA. The CDR3 runs to 17 residues. This TCR derives from a man in his thirties or forties in good health. What was sequenced was memory CD4+ T cells sorted from blood. Indicated subset: CD45RA-negative fraction. The chain employs TRBV7-2 and TRBJ2-3; 7 bases are shared with TRBD2. This CDR3 reads CASSLRGLAGRTDTQYF. DNA for the CDR3: TGTGCCAGCAGCTTAAGGGGATTAGCGGGCCGCACAGATACGCAGTATTTT.